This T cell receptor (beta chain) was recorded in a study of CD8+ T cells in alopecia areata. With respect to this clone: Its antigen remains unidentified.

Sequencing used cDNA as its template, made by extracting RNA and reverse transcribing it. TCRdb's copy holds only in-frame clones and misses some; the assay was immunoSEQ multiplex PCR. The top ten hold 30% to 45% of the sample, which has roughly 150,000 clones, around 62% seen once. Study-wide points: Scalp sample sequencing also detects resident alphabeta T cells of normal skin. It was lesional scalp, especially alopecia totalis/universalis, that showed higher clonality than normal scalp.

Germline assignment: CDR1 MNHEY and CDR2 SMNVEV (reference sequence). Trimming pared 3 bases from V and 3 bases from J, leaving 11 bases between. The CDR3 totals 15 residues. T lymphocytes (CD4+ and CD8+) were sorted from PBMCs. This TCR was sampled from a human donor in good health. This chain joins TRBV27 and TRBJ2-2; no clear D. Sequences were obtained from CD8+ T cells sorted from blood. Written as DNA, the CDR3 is TGTGCCAGCAGTTTTTTCGGTACCTACACCGGGGAGCTGTTTTTT. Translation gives CASSFFGTYTGELFF.